Given below is one T cell receptor beta chain in context. This entry comes from a study of graft-versus-host responses after intestinal transplantation. The overall study: Each transplant was multivisceral, liver-intestinal, or isolated intestinal.

Repertoires were generated with immunoSEQ multiplex PCR, while TCRdb's copy carries only in-frame clones and drops some. The sample yields tens of thousands of clones, more than 75% seen once. Trimming cost V 5 bases and J 0 bases; bases outside gene matches: 8. This CDR3 contains 17 residues. Germline V CDR1 and CDR2: MDHEN, SYDVKM. The sequencing used PBMCs, collected approximately four months after intestinal transplantation. The receptor was derived from a human patient who received an intestinal transplant, so some T cells may come from the graft donor. This chain uses TRBV28 with TRBJ2-2, with 8 bases aligning to TRBD1. CDR3 protein: CASSNPPGQANTGELFF. CDR3 nucleotide sequence: TGTGCCAGCAGTAACCCCCCGGGACAGGCGAACACCGGGGAGCTGTTTTTT. Full variable domain (missing parts from reference TRBV28 and TRBJ2-2): DVKVTQSSRYLVKRTGEKVFLECVQDMDHENMFWYRQDPGLGLRLIYFSYDVKMKEKGDIPEGYSVSREKKERFSLILESASTNQTSMYLCASSNPPGQANTGELFFGEGSRLTVL.